The clone carrying this TCR beta chain came up once. V was shortened by 3 bases and J by 3 bases, with 11 bases between the two germline ends. The germline CDR1 and CDR2 sequences are DFQATT and SNEGSKA (reference sequence). The CDR3 sequence is 13 residues long. The sample is drawn from a study of blood T cell repertoires in COVID-19. The table came from immunoSEQ multiplex PCR; TCRdb's copy has only in-frame clones and leaves some out. Among about 42,000 clones listed, over 75% were seen once. The V call is TRBV20-1, the J call TRBJ2-5; tentative D call: TRBD1 (6 bases). This TCR derives from a young man with active or convalescent COVID-19. The sequenced sample was peripheral blood. The CDR3 here is CSASKQGKETQYF. CDR3 bases: TGCAGTGCTAGTAAGCAGGGGAAAGAGACCCAGTACTTC.